These 9 T cell receptor beta chains share one sample of origin, sequenced in a study of cytomegalovirus exposure and HLA in healthy donors. In the PCR, 60 Vbeta and 13 Jbeta primers were used. TCRdb keeps only in-frame clones here, not all; method: immunoSEQ multiplex PCR. The sample lists 110,000 to 150,000 clones; roughly 80% were seen once. The sample was PBMCs. Receptors were obtained from a male donor in good health and CMV-seronegative.

This clone is deemed medium-sized (0.01 to 0.1%). This chain links TRBV6-4 with TRBJ2-5, with TRBD2 matching over 7 bases. Germline V gene data show CDR1 as MRHNA and CDR2 as SNTAGT. J was trimmed by 1 base and V by 3 bases; bases with no gene match: 5. The CDR3 contains 15 residues. The CDR3 nucleotides are TGTGCCAGCAGTGAGGGGAGGGAACCCCAAGAGACCCAGTACTTC. Its protein product is CASSEGREPQETQYF.

V gene TRBV5-1 combines with J gene TRBJ2-2, with D perhaps matching TRBD1 (6 bases). Germline-derived CDR1 and CDR2 are SGHRS and YFSETQ. Between the trimmed V and J ends, which lost 0 bases and 3 bases, there was a span of 12 bases. CDR3 size: 16 residues. This chain's CDR3 is CASSLVQGGDTGELFF. The CDR3 region has the DNA TGCGCCAGCAGCTTGGTACAGGGCGGAGACACCGGGGAGCTGTTTTTT.

The chain is built from TRBV7-2 and TRBJ2-1; 11 bases are a match to TRBD1. There are 14 residues in the CDR3. Germline trimming cut 5 bases from V and 7 bases from J; bases unmatched to any gene: 4. Germline lookup yields CDR1 SGHTA and CDR2 FQGNSA. CDR3 residues: CASSMGQGVNEQFF. CDR3 coding DNA: TGTGCCAGCAGCATGGGACAGGGGGTGAATGAGCAGTTCTTC. The full variable domain, rest sourced from reference TRBV7-2 and TRBJ2-1, is GAGVSQSPSNKVTEKGKDVELRCDPISGHTALYWYRQSLGQGLEFLIYFQGNSAPDKSGLPSDRFSAERTGGSVSTLTIQRTQQEDSAVYLCASSMGQGVNEQFFGPGTRLTVL.

This rearrangement joins TRBV11-2 to TRBJ2-1; TRBD1 agrees at 7 bases. CDR3 size: 16 residues. The germline V gene has CDR1 SGHAT and CDR2 FQNNGV. The V segment lost 7 bases and the J segment 0 bases; nucleotides outside the gene matches: 9. CDR3 region: CASTQFTGVSYNEQFF. In DNA form, the CDR3 reads TGTGCCAGCACCCAATTTACAGGGGTCTCCTACAATGAGCAGTTCTTC.

This chain uses TRBV7-6 with TRBJ1-3, with TRBD1 matching 7 bases. V gave up 5 bases and J gave up 0 bases; unmatched junction bases: 4. The CDR3 totals 15 residues. Germline V gene data show CDR1 as SGHVS and CDR2 as FNYEAQ. The CDR3 DNA reads as TGTGCCAGCAGCCGACAGGGCAGCTCTGGAAACACCATATATTTT. It yields the protein CASSRQGSSGNTIYF.

This chain links TRBV7-6 with TRBJ1-1; D is perhaps TRBD1 (5 bases). This CDR3 comprises 14 residues. The V and J ends lost 5 bases and 2 bases respectively, with 12 bases between them. The germline gives CDR1 SGHVS, CDR2 FNYEAQ. CDR3 in amino acids: CASSPHGGNTEAFF. The CDR3 DNA reads TGTGCCAGCAGCCCCCACGGGGGTAACACTGAAGCTTTCTTT. The whole variable domain, filled in from reference TRBV7-6 and TRBJ1-1, reads GAGVSQSPRYKVTKRGQDVALRCDPISGHVSLYWYRQALGQGPEFLTYFNYEAQQDKSGLPNDRFSAERPEGSISTLTIQRTEQRDSAMYRCASSPHGGNTEAFFGQGTRLTVV.

V is TRBV9 and J is TRBJ2-3; 9 nucleotides line up with TRBD2. The trim removed 4 bases at V and 1 base at J, leaving 13 bases unmatched. The CDR3 has 18 amino acids. Per germline, CDR1 SGDLS and CDR2 YYNGEE. CDR3 sequence (DNA): TGTGCCAGCAGCCCCCGGTTGGGCGGGAGGGTTGGCACAGATACGCAGTATTTT. Its translation is CASSPRLGGRVGTDTQYF.

The chain carries TRBV6-6 and TRBJ1-2, with 8 bases fitting TRBD1. The trim removed 6 bases at V and 8 bases at J, leaving 14 bases unmatched. Per germline, CDR1 MNHNY and CDR2 SVGAGI (reference sequence). The CDR3 has 15 residues. The CDR3 loop reads CASSPTGQGREGYTF. The CDR3, as DNA: TGTGCCAGCAGCCCTACCGGACAGGGAAGGGAAGGCTACACCTTC.

V gene TRBV19 combines with J gene TRBJ1-1; D is uncertain. Germline CDR1 and CDR2: LNHDA and SQIVND (reference sequence). The ends were cut back, 1 base at V and 2 bases at J, with 8 bases in the middle. CDR3 length: 14 amino acids. The CDR3 DNA is TGTGCCAGTAGTATAGCGACACCCAACACTGAAGCTTTCTTT. This gives the protein CASSIATPNTEAFF.